The sequence of this T cell receptor (beta chain) was determined in a study of cytomegalovirus exposure and HLA in healthy donors. Study-level points and caveats: Immune exposure information available was restricted to CMV serostatus. Reported results showed that the classifier diagnosed cytomegalovirus status with high specificity and sensitivity. Accurate predictions that matched the HLA-A and HLA-B alleles of most subjects were reportedly made from TCR beta sequences. Later genetic work tied a missense DCLRE1C variant to beta-chain V and J trimming.

The PCR made use of 60 Vbeta and 13 Jbeta primers. Libraries were prepared by immunoSEQ multiplex PCR; TCRdb keeps only in-frame clonotypes and omits some of them. Of about 200,000 clones listed, around nine tenths are singletons. A word on this clone: Its antigen is not known.

Trimming left V 4 bases short and J 0 bases short, with 10 bases between. Per germline, CDR1 MNHNY and CDR2 SVGAGI (reference sequence). There are 14 residues in the CDR3. The source material was PBMCs. The sequence came from a woman aged 30 to 39 in good health and CMV-seronegative. J is TRBJ2-7 and V is TRBV6-6, with a tentative D call TRBD1 (6 bases). The CDR3 DNA reads as TGTGCCAGCAGTTCCCCAGGGGACTCCTACGAGCAGTACTTC. Amino acid sequence: CASSSPGDSYEQYF.